These 18 T cell receptor beta chains were sequenced from one sample in a study of neoadjuvant anti-PD-1 for oral cavity cancer (dated by TCRdb to about 2021). The time point label of this sample denotes: after neoadjuvant nivolumab, at surgical resection. Library construction relied on the immunoSEQ multiplex PCR assay. TCRdb retrieved this table from immuneACCESS and kept in-frame rearrangements only. Not all clones are present; in checked studies, unresolved V genes account for under half, and no reason is known for the remainder. This sample is represented by about 10,000 clones; under 75% of them were singletons. About 7.8% of the sample is held by the ten biggest clonotypes. The sample here was tumor tissue, taken after nivolumab (anti-PD-1) treatment. The receptors here all came from a person aged 35-79 years with oral cavity squamous cell carcinoma.

The chain couples TRBV6-5 to TRBJ2-3; 10 nucleotides agree with TRBD2. Germline CDR1 is MNHEY and CDR2 is SVGAGI. The CDR3 has 14 amino acids. The trim removed 6 bases at V and 0 bases at J, leaving 0 bases unmatched. The CDR3 DNA reads TGTGCCAGCAGGACTAGCGGGAGCACAGATACGCAGTATTTT. This sequence encodes CASRTSGSTDTQYF.

The DNA of the CDR3 is TGTGCCAGCAGCCCCTCTGGGGGCCCGAACACCGGGGAGCTGTTTTTT. Its protein product is CASSPSGGPNTGELFF. This chain uses TRBV5-4 with TRBJ2-2, with D perhaps matching TRBD1 (6 bases). The CDR3 totals 16 residues. Germline loops: CDR1 SGHNT, CDR2 YYREEE (reference sequence). Trimming removed 4 bases at V and 0 bases at J, with 13 bases between.

The chain couples TRBV7-2 to TRBJ1-2; D may be TRBD1 (5 bases). Germline lookup yields CDR1 SGHTA and CDR2 FQGNSA. The CDR3 spans 15 residues. Trimming removed 5 bases at V and 0 bases at J, with 13 bases between. CDR3 sequence: CASSRRQPANYGYTF. CDR3 DNA: TGTGCCAGCAGCCGAAGACAGCCGGCTAACTATGGCTACACCTTC.

The chain combines TRBV28 with TRBJ1-1, with D maybe TRBD1 (6 bases). Trimming cost V 3 bases and J 1 base, with 18 bases left between them. This CDR3 is built from 17 residues. CDR1 and CDR2 (germline): MDHEN, SYDVKM. The CDR3 spells CASSFSLGGRSNTEAFF. The CDR3 region has the DNA TGTGCCAGCAGTTTCTCCCTCGGGGGGCGGTCGAACACTGAAGCTTTCTTT.

The CDR3 sequence is CASRGLAGGRRTGELFF. The CDR3 nucleotides read TGCGCCAGCAGGGGACTAGCGGGAGGGCGACGCACCGGGGAGCTGTTTTTT. The rearrangement links TRBV10-2 to TRBJ2-2; the match to TRBD2 covers 16 bases. J was trimmed by 4 bases and V by 6 bases; bases with no gene match: 5. Germline CDR1 is WSHSY and CDR2 is SAAADI. The CDR3 runs to 17 residues.

The chain uses TRBV9 and TRBJ1-5, with unresolved D. Germline values: CDR1 SGDLS, CDR2 YYNGEE. Trimming cost V 4 bases and J 1 base, with 12 bases left between them. The length of the CDR3 is 15 residues. The CDR3 nucleotides are TGTGCCAGCAGCACAGACTTGGGAAGCAATCAGCCCCAGCATTTT. It translates to CASSTDLGSNQPQHF.

V and J are TRBV2 and TRBJ2-6; a possible D gene is TRBD1 (6 bases). CDR3 length equals 15 residues. The V end was cut by 6 bases, the J end by 4 bases, with 13 bases between. The germline V gene encodes CDR1 SNHLY and CDR2 FYNNEI. As DNA, the CDR3 is TGTGCCAGCAGGGACAGATCCACCGGGGCCAACGTCCTGACTTTC. It codes for CASRDRSTGANVLTF. The variable domain in full, completed from reference TRBV2 and TRBJ2-6, reads EPEVTQTPSHQVTQMGQEVILRCVPISNHLYFYWYRQILGQKVEFLVSFYNNEISEKSEIFDDQFSVERPDGSNFTLKIRSTKLEDSAMYFCASRDRSTGANVLTFGAGSRLTVL.

The chain employs TRBV19 and TRBJ2-1, with D perhaps assigned TRBD1 or TRBD2 (5 bases each). Germline V gene data show CDR1 as LNHDA and CDR2 as SQIVND (reference sequence). With 5 bases removed from V and 8 bases from J, the gap between germline ends came to 13 bases. The CDR3 loop spans 13 amino acids. CDR3 region: CASSAGTEYEQFF. The CDR3 region has the DNA TGTGCCAGTAGTGCAGGGACGGAATATGAGCAGTTCTTC.

The gene calls are TRBV2 and TRBJ2-3; a weak D match, TRBD1 (5 bases). The V end was cut by 2 bases, the J end by 3 bases, with 9 bases between. Looked up from germline, CDR1 is SNHLY and CDR2 is FYNNEI. The CDR3 runs to 14 residues. CDR3 DNA sequence: TGTGCCAGCAGTGAAATAGGACAAACAGATACGCAGTATTTT. Protein product: CASSEIGQTDTQYF.

This rearrangement joins TRBV5-1 to TRBJ2-1; 8 bases are shared with TRBD2. CDR3 length equals 15 residues. Germline trimming cut 4 bases from V and 9 bases from J; bases unmatched to any gene: 12. Germline V lookup: CDR1 SGHRS, CDR2 YFSETQ. CDR3 residues: CASSAGQYAGGEQFF. CDR3 DNA: TGCGCCAGCAGCGCCGGACAGTATGCGGGAGGTGAGCAGTTCTTC.

This clone is categorized as medium-sized. This chain links TRBV5-4 with TRBJ2-1; 8 bases align to TRBD2. CDR3 size: 19 residues. From germline, CDR1 is SGHNT and CDR2 YYREEE (reference sequence). V gave up 4 bases and J gave up 6 bases; unmatched junction bases: 21. The CDR3 bases are TGTGCCAGCAGCACTTTGATTCAGCATGGACTAGCACTAGCCAATGAGCAGTTCTTC. The encoded protein is CASSTLIQHGLALANEQFF.

The chain recombines TRBV7-9 with TRBJ1-1; unclear D gene. Germline CDR1 is SEHNR and CDR2 is FQNEAQ (reference sequence). Trimming removed 1 base from V and 6 bases from J, with 6 bases in between. There are 12 residues in the CDR3. The CDR3 coding sequence is TGTGCCAGCAGCTTAGAATTTGCTGAAGCTTTCTTT. This encodes CASSLEFAEAFF.

The rearrangement joins TRBV29-1 to TRBJ2-7; D call uncertain. V gave up 7 bases and J gave up 5 bases, with 18 bases separating them. This CDR3 is built from 13 residues. From germline, CDR1 is SQVTM and CDR2 ANQGSEA. This CDR3 reads CSGWESGRDEQYF. The CDR3 region has the DNA TGCAGCGGGTGGGAATCCGGTAGGGACGAGCAGTACTTC.

The V call is TRBV9, the J call TRBJ1-2; 8 nucleotides line up with TRBD1. The V and J ends lost 3 bases and 7 bases, in that order; junction bases with no gene match: 8. The CDR3 covers 14 residues. Germline values: CDR1 SGDLS, CDR2 YYNGEE. The CDR3 region has the DNA TGTGCCAGCAGCGCCGACTCAACAGGGGGTGGCTACACCTTC. Protein product: CASSADSTGGGYTF.

In this sample, this clone turned up a few times. The rearrangement joins TRBV6-4 to TRBJ2-2; D remains unclear. The V gene's germline CDR1 is MRHNA and CDR2 SNTAGT. The CDR3 has 14 amino acids. Between the trimmed V and J ends, which lost 3 bases and 4 bases, there was a span of 9 bases. This CDR3 is CASSENYLTGELFF. As DNA, the CDR3 is TGTGCCAGCAGTGAGAACTACCTCACCGGGGAGCTGTTTTTT.

The CDR3 DNA follows: TGCGCCAGCAGCCAAGGACAGTTTGGGGGTGAAGCTTTCTTT. This encodes CASSQGQFGGEAFF. This chain joins TRBV4-1 and TRBJ1-1, with a weak D call TRBD1 (5 bases). This CDR3 spans 14 amino acids. V lost 1 base, J lost 7 bases, and 13 bases lay in between. Germline loops: CDR1 MGHRA, CDR2 YSYEKL.

The chain employs TRBV6-5 and TRBJ2-5; TRBD1 agrees at 9 bases. The V segment lost 10 bases and the J segment 9 bases; nucleotides outside the gene matches: 6. Germline V gene sequence: CDR1 MNHEY, CDR2 SVGAGI. There are 11 residues in the CDR3. DNA of the CDR3: TGTGCCACGGGGACAGGGTTAGCCCAGTACTTC. Amino acid sequence: CATGTGLAQYF.

V and J are TRBV29-1 and TRBJ1-2; D gene uncertain. Germline V gene data show CDR1 as SQVTM and CDR2 as ANQGSEA. V dropped 2 bases and J dropped 7 bases, with 20 bases sitting between them. The CDR3 spans 15 residues. The CDR3 sequence: CSVELGPTGVGGYTF. The CDR3 region has the DNA TGCAGCGTTGAACTCGGGCCTACTGGCGTGGGTGGCTACACCTTC.